The 25 T cell receptor beta chains in this list originate from one sample, sequenced in a study of post-analysis software for immune sequencing data. Overall study findings and caveats: Controls showed lower frequencies than patients for several TRBV segments, and TRBV5-6, TRBV5-1 and TRBV20-1 were among these.

Their antigens remain unidentified. cDNA libraries for TCR beta contained unique molecular identifiers. Each CDR3 protein is one row after TCRdb ran MiXCR on the PCR reads. The table includes about 570,000 distinct CDR3 sequences, around 36% detected once. Material for sequencing was blood. The receptors originated from a girl younger than 18 with multiple sclerosis.

The genes are TRBV7-8 and TRBJ2-3; TRBD2 matches at 8 bases. J gave up 2 bases and V 1 base, and 5 bases lay outside the gene matches. CDR3 size: 16 residues. Germline CDR1 is SGHVS and CDR2 is FQNEAQ. The CDR3 is CASSLVKRGTTDTQYF. The CDR3 DNA reads as TGTGCCAGCAGCTTAGTAAAGCGGGGGACCACAGATACGCAGTATTTT.

V is TRBV6-1 and J is TRBJ1-1; D gene uncertain. V was shortened by 2 bases and J by 5 bases, with 6 bases between the two germline ends. Per germline, CDR1 MNHNS and CDR2 SASEGT. CDR3 length equals 12 residues. CDR3 DNA: TGTGCCAGCAGTGAATGGGATACTGAAGCTTTCTTT. This encodes CASSEWDTEAFF.

This clonotype was observed a few times. This chain joins TRBV20-1 and TRBJ1-1; D is ambiguous. The CDR3 spans 12 residues. The germline V gene has CDR1 DFQATT and CDR2 SNEGSKA (reference sequence). Between the trimmed V and J ends, which lost 1 base and 7 bases, there was a span of 10 bases. The CDR3 region has the DNA TGCAGTGCTAGAGTGGGTTCTGATGAAGCTTTCTTT. This sequence encodes CSARVGSDEAFF.

This clonotype was observed a few times. The chain carries TRBV3-1 and TRBJ2-5, with 12 bases matching TRBD2. The CDR3 has 20 amino acids. CDR1 and CDR2 from the germline V gene are LGHDT and YNNKEL (reference sequence). V gave up 0 bases and J gave up 1 base; unmatched junction bases: 12. The DNA of the CDR3 is TGTGCCAGCAGCCAAGACGGGAGGGAAATACTAGCGGGGGGCCAAGAGACCCAGTACTTC. Encoded protein: CASSQDGREILAGGQETQYF.

The chain uses TRBV2 and TRBJ1-2; no firm D call. This CDR3 comprises 18 residues. The V and J ends lost 6 bases and 6 bases respectively, with 29 bases between them. Germline V gene data show CDR1 as SNHLY and CDR2 as FYNNEI. CDR3 loop: CASRGASGGSLLQDGYTF. CDR3 bases: TGTGCCAGCAGGGGCGCCTCGGGAGGCAGCCTCCTCCAGGATGGCTACACCTTC.

This clonotype has only a few counts. V is TRBV20-1 and J is TRBJ2-3; D may be TRBD1 or TRBD2 (6 bases each). The germline CDR1 and CDR2 sequences are DFQATT and SNEGSKA (reference sequence). The CDR3 covers 14 residues. V dropped 6 bases and J dropped 2 bases, with 15 bases sitting between them. In DNA form, the CDR3 reads TGCAGTGCCCTAGAATGGGGGGCCACAGATACGCAGTATTTT. This sequence encodes CSALEWGATDTQYF.

The chain joins TRBV12-3 or TRBV12-4 to TRBJ1-4; 10 bases match TRBD1. The CDR3 has 15 amino acids. V lost 6 bases, J lost 7 bases, and 8 bases stayed unmatched. In DNA, the CDR3 is TGTGCCAGCAGCCCACCGGGACAGGGGTTTGAAAAACTGTTTTTT. It encodes CASSPPGQGFEKLFF.

This chain links TRBV6-5 with TRBJ2-7; D might be TRBD1 (5 bases). The germline gives CDR1 MNHEY, CDR2 SVGAGI. V lost 8 bases to trimming and J lost 2 bases, with 10 bases between them. The CDR3 has 12 residues. CDR3 DNA: TGTGCCAGCTCTGACAGAACCTACGAGCAGTACTTC. This translates into CASSDRTYEQYF.

The rearrangement joins TRBV20-1 to TRBJ2-1; possible D gene TRBD2, 5 bases. Trimming took off 3 bases at V and 10 bases at J, with 10 bases between the two ends. The CDR3 sequence is 11 residues long. Germline V gives CDR1 DFQATT, CDR2 SNEGSKA (reference sequence). Written as DNA, the CDR3 is TGCAGTGCTAGTGAGGGAGAGGAGCAGTTCTTC. This encodes CSASEGEEQFF.

The chain carries TRBV7-6 and TRBJ2-7; D is uncertain. Trimming shortened V by 1 base and J by 2 bases, and 18 bases separated the two germline ends. The CDR3 consists of 17 residues. The germline CDR1 and CDR2 sequences are SGHVS and FNYEAQ. The CDR3 region is CASSLESGQVPPYEQYF. The CDR3 DNA sequence: TGTGCCAGCAGCTTAGAGAGTGGGCAGGTCCCCCCCTACGAGCAGTACTTC.

This clonotype was detected a few times. The chain carries TRBV28 and TRBJ2-7, with 7 positions matching TRBD2. V was clipped by 7 bases and J by 5 bases; unmatched bases: 11. The CDR3 is 14 amino acids. Germline V gene data show CDR1 as MDHEN and CDR2 as SYDVKM. This CDR3 reads CASTSRTRNDEQYF. The CDR3 nucleotides are TGTGCCAGCACTTCTCGGACTAGGAATGACGAGCAGTACTTC.

The chain employs TRBV10-3 and TRBJ2-5; 9 bases fit TRBD1. Germline V gene lookup returns CDR1 ENHRY and CDR2 SYGVKD. With V trimmed by 6 bases and J by 11 bases, 13 bases remained unmatched. The CDR3 is 14 residues long. In DNA form, the CDR3 reads TGTGCCATCAGCCCTGGACAGGGGTACAATGAGCAGTACTTC. It codes for CAISPGQGYNEQYF.

As for this clonotype: The conserved phenylalanine or tryptophan is not found at the CDR3 terminus, so this likely reflects a read error. The chain carries TRBV2 and TRBJ2-4; D tentatively reads TRBD1 or TRBD2 (5 bases each). This CDR3 region has 16 residues. Germline V lookup: CDR1 SNHLY, CDR2 FYNNEI. V was clipped by 6 bases and J by 1 base, with 16 bases between them. The CDR3 DNA sequence: TGTGCCAGCAGCGGACACCCCAGCGGTGCCAAAAACATTCAGTACTTG. It codes for CASSGHPSGAKNIQYL.

This clonotype has only a few counts. This rearrangement joins TRBV6-5 to TRBJ2-3; 10 bases map to TRBD2. Unmatched junction bases numbered 9, after V lost 6 bases and J lost 6 bases. CDR1 is MNHEY, CDR2 SVGAGI, per germline. The CDR3 contains 15 residues. The CDR3 region has the DNA TGTGCCAGCAGACAACTAGCGGGGCTGGGGGATACGCAGTATTTT. Amino acid sequence: CASRQLAGLGDTQYF.

This CDR3 is CSAEWTDITDTQYF. CDR3 nucleotide sequence: TGCAGTGCGGAATGGACAGATATTACAGATACGCAGTATTTT. V and J are TRBV20-1 and TRBJ2-3; weak D call: TRBD1 (6 bases). The V gene's germline CDR1 is DFQATT and CDR2 SNEGSKA (reference sequence). The CDR3 sequence is 14 residues long. Trimming removed 6 bases from V and 3 bases from J, with 16 bases in between.

This clonotype was seen more than once but under ten times. The V and J genes are TRBV28 and TRBJ2-7; D is perhaps TRBD2 (6 bases). The CDR3 spans 14 residues. Trimming removed 5 bases at V and 1 base at J, with 12 bases between. Looked up from germline, CDR1 is MDHEN and CDR2 is SYDVKM. In DNA form, the CDR3 reads TGTGCCAGCAGTCTTTGGGGGGATTCCTACGAGCAGTACTTC. Its protein product is CASSLWGDSYEQYF.

This chain joins TRBV6-6 and TRBJ1-5, with D perhaps TRBD1 (6 bases). CDR3 length: 14 residues. Germline CDR1 and CDR2: MNHNY and SVGAGI (reference sequence). The V and J ends lost 5 bases and 4 bases respectively, with 12 bases between them. CDR3 nucleotides: TGTGCCAGCAGTCTGGACAGAAAAAATCAGCCCCAGCATTTT. It codes for CASSLDRKNQPQHF.

V gene TRBV7-2 combines with J gene TRBJ2-3; 11 bases fit TRBD2. After removal of 2 bases from V and 9 bases from J, the junction contained 10 bases not matched to a gene. CDR1 is SGHTA, CDR2 FQGNSA, per germline. The CDR3 is 16 residues long. CDR3 nucleotide sequence: TGTGCCAGCAGCTTACGTAGGCTAGCGGGGGGACCCACGCAGTATTTT. It translates to CASSLRRLAGGPTQYF.

This clonotype has a handful of counts. The gene calls are TRBV7-2 and TRBJ1-4; D uncertain. Germline V gene sequence: CDR1 SGHTA, CDR2 FQGNSA. V dropped 2 bases and J dropped 12 bases, with 7 bases sitting between them. There are 11 residues in the CDR3. As DNA, the CDR3 is TGTGCCAGCAGCTTACTAGGTCAACTGTTTTTT. Encoded protein: CASSLLGQLFF.

This clonotype showed up just a few times. This chain links TRBV5-1 with TRBJ2-7; D could derive from TRBD1 or TRBD2 (5 bases each). The CDR3 extends over 13 amino acids. V dropped 4 bases and J dropped 6 bases, with 14 bases sitting between them. Germline CDR1 reads SGHRS; CDR2 reads YFSETQ. CDR3 region: CASSPRDPIEQYF. CDR3 nucleotides: TGCGCCAGCAGCCCCCGGGACCCGATCGAGCAGTACTTC.

The chain joins TRBV20-1 to TRBJ1-5; D not certain. Germline V CDR1 and CDR2: DFQATT, SNEGSKA (reference sequence). Between the trimmed V and J ends, which lost 2 bases and 8 bases, there was a span of 13 bases. The CDR3 runs to 13 residues. In nucleotides, the CDR3 is TGCAGTGCTAGACCCTTTGGCCAGGAGCCCCAGCATTTT. This encodes CSARPFGQEPQHF.

The V call is TRBV7-8, the J call TRBJ2-4; D is undetermined. The germline V gene has CDR1 SGHVS and CDR2 FQNEAQ. Deletions cut 5 bases from V and 13 bases from J, with 27 bases between. The CDR3 totals 16 residues. CDR3 nucleotide sequence: TGTGCCAGCAGCCCCCCCGGGCTCCGTGAGAAGGTCGGGCAGTACTTC. Encoded protein: CASSPPGLREKVGQYF. Full variable domain (rest looked up from reference TRBV7-8 and TRBJ2-4): GAGVSQSPRYKVAKRGQDVALRCDPISGHVSLFWYQQALGQGPEFLTYFQNEAQLDKSGLPSDRFFAERPEGSVSTLKIQRTQQEDSAVYLCASSPPGLREKVGQYFGAGTRLSVL.

In this sample, this clonotype turned up many times. The chain combines TRBV7-2 with TRBJ2-1, with D unresolved. Trimming pared 0 bases from V and 9 bases from J, leaving 9 bases between. Per the germline V gene, CDR1 is SGHTA and CDR2 is FQGNSA. The CDR3 is 13 amino acids. The CDR3 DNA sequence: TGTGCCAGCAGCTTAGCGCCACATCCTGAGCAGTTCTTC. This sequence encodes CASSLAPHPEQFF.

V gene TRBV7-9 combines with J gene TRBJ1-1; D remains unclear. Germline lookup yields CDR1 SEHNR and CDR2 FQNEAQ (reference sequence). The length of the CDR3 is 13 residues. V dropped 1 base and J dropped 6 bases, with 9 bases sitting between them. The CDR3 nucleotides read TGTGCCAGCAGCTTAGGGCCCGGGTCTGAAGCTTTCTTT. Translating gives CASSLGPGSEAFF.

This chain joins TRBV3-1 and TRBJ2-3; TRBD2 matches at 8 bases. Unmatched junction bases numbered 6, after V lost 4 bases and J lost 0 bases. Germline V gene sequence: CDR1 LGHDT, CDR2 YNNKEL (reference sequence). The CDR3 runs 16 residues. CDR3 sequence: CASSPLAGSSTDTQYF. The CDR3 DNA is TGTGCCAGCAGCCCGTTAGCGGGGTCGAGCACAGATACGCAGTATTTT.